This T cell receptor (beta chain) derives from a study of blood T cell repertoires in COVID-19. The CDR3 consists of 15 residues. Germline loops: CDR1 SGHRS, CDR2 YFSETQ. The trim removed 3 bases at V and 1 base at J, leaving 3 bases unmatched. Method: immunoSEQ multiplex PCR; TCRdb's copy keeps in-frame clones and lacks some. The sample has tens of thousands of clones, about 85% seen once; the top ten hold around 17%. This clone was picked up a small number of times. Sequencing was performed on peripheral blood. J is TRBJ2-2 and V is TRBV5-1; 7 bases are a match to TRBD2. This TCR was sampled from a woman in her sixties or seventies with active COVID-19. DNA for the CDR3: TGCGCCAGCAGCTGGGAGGGCAGGAACACCGGGGAGCTGTTTTTT. Its protein is CASSWEGRNTGELFF.